What follows is one T cell receptor beta chain and its context. The antigen is undetermined. These data come from a study of cytomegalovirus exposure and HLA in healthy donors. Researchers ran the PCR with 60 Vbeta and 13 Jbeta primers. Using immunoSEQ multiplex PCR, the repertoire was profiled, and TCRdb retains in-frame clones only, with some absent. The sample lists roughly 160,000 clones; roughly 80% were seen once. V was clipped by 2 bases and J by 8 bases; unmatched bases: 7. Looked up from germline, CDR1 is GTSNPN and CDR2 is SVGIG (reference sequence). This CDR3 comprises 13 residues. Study-wide results and limits: Later examination showed HLA-associated TCR beta chains had greater clonal expansion than equally common others. The study labeled about 160 TCR beta chains cytomegalovirus-associated. Among the most significant clusters, several appeared linked to common viral pathogens in a later analysis.

V gene TRBV30 combines with J gene TRBJ1-2, with 8 bases identical to TRBD1. This clonotype was sampled from a male donor in good health and CMV-seropositive. Source material: PBMCs. CDR3 in DNA: TGTGCCTGGAGTTTGACAGGGGAAGGCGGCTACACCTTC. Protein: CAWSLTGEGGYTF.